The 22 T cell receptor beta chains reported below all come from one sample, sequenced in a study of cytomegalovirus exposure and HLA in healthy donors (TCRdb year 2017). Library preparation was by the immunoSEQ multiplex PCR assay. For the multiplex PCR, a mixture combining 60 forward primers for TCR Vbeta segments and 13 reverse primers for TCR Jbeta segments was used. Here the immuneACCESS table is served through TCRdb, limited to in-frame sequences with V and J called. Missing clones are a known gap in these copies; in checked studies unresolved V genes cover under half, and the rest lacks a known reason. The table held for this sample gives 95,000 to 150,000 clones. In total, the top ten clones hold 2% to 2.5% of the sample. The specimen sequenced was PBMCs. These receptors were taken from a middle-aged man in good health and CMV-seronegative.

The chain uses TRBV5-6 and TRBJ1-1, with 8 bases matching TRBD1. Germline values: CDR1 SGHDT, CDR2 YYEEEE. J was trimmed by 3 bases and V by 2 bases; bases with no gene match: 3. The CDR3 consists of 14 residues. This CDR3 is CASSLWTGYTEAFF. DNA for the CDR3: TGTGCCAGCAGCTTATGGACAGGGTACACTGAAGCTTTCTTT.

V usage is TRBV30 and J usage is TRBJ2-2, with TRBD2 matching 8 bases. Per the germline V gene, CDR1 is GTSNPN and CDR2 is SVGIG (reference sequence). The CDR3 is made up of 16 amino acids. The ends lost 4 bases at V and 0 bases at J; junction bases unmatched: 7. The CDR3 DNA follows: TGTGCCTGGAAGGTGACTAGCGCCGCGAACACCGGGGAGCTGTTTTTT. Translating it yields CAWKVTSAANTGELFF.

The rearrangement joins TRBV11-3 to TRBJ2-5; D is possibly TRBD1 (5 bases). The J call may be in error: the DNA end matches TRBJ2-7 better. CDR3 size: 14 residues. Per germline, CDR1 SGHNT and CDR2 YENEEA. Here the CDR3 reads CASSLRGKYYEQYF. The DNA for the CDR3 is TGTGCCAGCAGCTTAAGGGGCAAATACTACGAGCAGTACTTC.

The chain has TRBV6-6 and TRBJ2-2; 11 bases agree with TRBD2. J was trimmed by 4 bases and V by 6 bases; bases with no gene match: 4. The CDR3 is 15 amino acids. CDR1 is MNHNY and CDR2 is SVGAGI in the germline V gene (reference sequence). Here the CDR3 DNA reads TGTGCCAGCAGACAACTAGCGGGAGTCACCGGGGAGCTGTTTTTT. It codes for CASRQLAGVTGELFF.

This chain connects TRBV5-1 to TRBJ2-1; a weak D match, TRBD2 (6 bases). The CDR3 is 15 residues long. Germline V gene sequence: CDR1 SGHRS, CDR2 YFSETQ. V was cut by 4 bases and J by 0 bases, with 11 bases left in between. The CDR3: CASSIEGGSYNEQFF. The DNA for the CDR3 is TGCGCCAGCAGCATTGAGGGAGGCTCCTACAATGAGCAGTTCTTC.

This chain uses TRBV5-1 with TRBJ1-3; D unresolved. The CDR3 contains 15 residues. The germline V gene encodes CDR1 SGHRS and CDR2 YFSETQ. The V end lost 4 bases, the J end lost 0 bases, and 11 bases lay between the germline ends. The CDR3 DNA sequence: TGCGCCAGCAGCCCCACTTACAGCTCTGGAAACACCATATATTTT. Translation: CASSPTYSSGNTIYF.

The chain carries TRBV19 and TRBJ2-4, with D perhaps matching TRBD2 (5 bases). Trimming removed 5 bases at V and 3 bases at J, with 14 bases between. The CDR3 spans 15 residues. Germline V gives CDR1 LNHDA, CDR2 SQIVND (reference sequence). The CDR3 loop reads CASSSRPGIKNIQYF. DNA for the CDR3: TGTGCCAGTAGTTCCAGACCGGGAATCAAAAACATTCAGTACTTC. Filled out from reference TRBV19 and TRBJ2-4, the complete variable domain reads DGGITQSPKYLFRKEGQNVTLSCEQNLNHDAMYWYRQDPGQGLRLIYYSQIVNDFQKGDIAEGYSVSREKKESFPLTVTSAQKNPTAFYLCASSSRPGIKNIQYFGAGTRLSVL.

The rearrangement joins TRBV10-3 to TRBJ2-5; the match to TRBD2 covers 8 bases. This CDR3 contains 15 residues. V lost 6 bases and J lost 5; bases outside the gene matches: 11. Looked up from germline, CDR1 is ENHRY and CDR2 is SYGVKD. The DNA for the CDR3 is TGTGCCATCAGGAGAGCGGGGGTGGGTGAGGAGACCCAGTACTTC. Amino acid sequence: CAIRRAGVGEETQYF.

This chain connects TRBV18 to TRBJ2-1, with 10 bases matching TRBD2. This CDR3 spans 14 amino acids. Per the germline V gene, CDR1 is KGHSH and CDR2 is LQKENI. V lost 3 bases, J lost 12 bases, and 8 bases stayed unmatched. CDR3 nucleotides: TGTGCCAGCTCACCCCTAGCGGGAGACGCCGCGCAGTTCTTC. This translates into CASSPLAGDAAQFF.

The chain is built from TRBV5-8 and TRBJ1-5, with 7 bases that match TRBD1. The CDR3 runs to 18 residues. Germline V gene sequence: CDR1 SGHTS, CDR2 YDEGEE. V shed 0 bases, J shed 0 bases, and the junction held 9 bases outside the gene matches. This CDR3 is CASSLGLGTVYSNQPQHF. CDR3 in DNA: TGTGCCAGCAGCTTGGGTCTGGGGACAGTGTATAGCAATCAGCCCCAGCATTTT.

The rearrangement joins TRBV5-1 to TRBJ2-2; 7 bases are shared with TRBD2. CDR3 length equals 17 residues. Unmatched junction bases numbered 14, after V lost 3 bases and J lost 6 bases. Germline CDR1 is SGHRS and CDR2 is YFSETQ. The CDR3 is CASSSSPGGSEAGELFF. The CDR3 bases are TGCGCCAGCAGCTCCTCTCCGGGCGGGAGTGAGGCCGGGGAGCTGTTTTTT.

In regard to this clone: Since no conserved phenylalanine or tryptophan closes the CDR3, a read error is the likely cause. The chain combines TRBV2 with TRBJ1-2, with 9 bases aligning to TRBD1. The germline V gene has CDR1 SNHLY and CDR2 FYNNEI. Losses at the gene ends were 4 bases for V and 2 bases for J; bases not matched to a gene: 5. This CDR3 region has 15 residues. The CDR3 loop reads CASSATGQGNYGYTL. DNA for the CDR3: TGTGCCAGCAGTGCCACTGGACAGGGGAACTATGGCTACACCCTC.

This chain links TRBV28 with TRBJ2-5, with 7 bases matching TRBD2. The germline V gene has CDR1 MDHEN and CDR2 SYDVKM. The CDR3 is 17 residues long. V lost 9 bases to trimming and J lost 5 bases; unmatched junction nucleotides: 21. The CDR3 DNA is TGTGCCAGGCCATGGATTCTCGCGGGAGAGGAGGACGAGACCCAGTACTTC. Its protein is CARPWILAGEEDETQYF.

J is TRBJ2-3 and V is TRBV11-3; the match to TRBD2 covers 8 bases. The CDR3 loop spans 15 amino acids. CDR1 is SGHNT, CDR2 YENEEA, per germline. Unmatched junction bases numbered 3, after V lost 4 bases and J lost 0 bases. CDR3 bases: TGTGCCAGCAGCTCAAGCGGGAGTAGCACAGATACGCAGTATTTT. Its translation: CASSSSGSSTDTQYF.

The chain couples TRBV6-5 to TRBJ2-7; D ambiguous. The V end lost 4 bases, the J end lost 3 bases, and 4 bases lay between the germline ends. Per the germline V gene, CDR1 is MNHEY and CDR2 is SVGAGI. The CDR3 sequence is 11 residues long. CDR3 region: CASSSNYEQYF. In nucleotides, the CDR3 is TGTGCCAGCAGTTCCAACTACGAGCAGTACTTC.

The CDR3 DNA follows: TGCGCCAGCAGCACCGGACAGGGGTGGGGCACAGATACGCAGTATTTT. It yields the protein CASSTGQGWGTDTQYF. The chain uses TRBV5-1 and TRBJ2-3, with 9 positions matching TRBD1. Germline CDR1 is SGHRS and CDR2 is YFSETQ. This CDR3 spans 16 amino acids. With V trimmed by 4 bases and J by 1 base, 7 bases remained unmatched.

Turning to this clone: A read error may produce the germline difference seen at one junction end. The chain joins TRBV7-9 to TRBJ2-5; the match to TRBD1 covers 8 bases. The CDR3 has 11 amino acids. Germline V gene sequence: CDR1 SEHNR, CDR2 FQNEAQ (reference sequence). CDR3 in DNA: TGTGCCAGCAGCCCCGGACAGGGTGACGACTTC. It specifies CASSPGQGDDF.

The chain recombines TRBV13 with TRBJ2-1; 12 bases map to TRBD2. Looked up from germline, CDR1 is PRHDT and CDR2 is FYEKMQ (reference sequence). The V and J ends lost 5 bases and 0 bases, in that order; junction bases with no gene match: 14. The CDR3 is made up of 20 amino acids. CDR3 DNA: TGTGCCAGCAGCGACCGCGGGGGGCTAGCGGGAGGGAGCTCCTACAATGAGCAGTTCTTC. Translating it yields CASSDRGGLAGGSSYNEQFF.

V gene TRBV6-5 combines with J gene TRBJ2-1, with 10 bases aligning to TRBD2. CDR1 MNHEY and CDR2 SVGAGI come from the germline V gene. Unmatched junction bases numbered 6, after V lost 2 bases and J lost 8 bases. CDR3 length equals 15 residues. CDR3 sequence: CASSYAPSGSDEQFF. CDR3 coding DNA: TGTGCCAGCAGTTACGCGCCTAGCGGGAGTGATGAGCAGTTCTTC.

The rearrangement uses TRBV11-2 and TRBJ1-1, with D possibly matching TRBD1 (6 bases). Germline assignment: CDR1 SGHAT and CDR2 FQNNGV. V was trimmed by 1 base and J by 5 bases, leaving 20 bases between them. CDR3 length equals 17 residues. The DNA for the CDR3 is TGTGCCAGCAGCTTAGCACCCAGCCACGGACAGCTTACTGAAGCTTTCTTT. It specifies CASSLAPSHGQLTEAFF.

The V gene is TRBV10-1, the J gene TRBJ2-1; TRBD2 matches 9 bases. The V and J ends lost 2 bases and 7 bases, in that order; junction bases with no gene match: 12. This CDR3 has 17 residues. Germline V lookup: CDR1 WNHNN, CDR2 SYGVQD (reference sequence). Written as DNA, the CDR3 is TGCGCCAGCAGTGAGAGTAGGGGGGTAGCGGGAGTTAATGAGCAGTTCTTC. It translates to CASSESRGVAGVNEQFF.

This rearrangement joins TRBV5-5 to TRBJ2-7; 12 bases are a match to TRBD1. Germline-derived CDR1 and CDR2 are SGHKS and YYEKEE (reference sequence). CDR3 length equals 15 residues. J lost 2 bases, V lost 4 bases, and 4 bases had no gene match. CDR3 sequence: CASSLGTGGAYEQYF. Here the CDR3 DNA reads TGTGCCAGCAGCCTCGGGACAGGGGGCGCCTACGAGCAGTACTTC.